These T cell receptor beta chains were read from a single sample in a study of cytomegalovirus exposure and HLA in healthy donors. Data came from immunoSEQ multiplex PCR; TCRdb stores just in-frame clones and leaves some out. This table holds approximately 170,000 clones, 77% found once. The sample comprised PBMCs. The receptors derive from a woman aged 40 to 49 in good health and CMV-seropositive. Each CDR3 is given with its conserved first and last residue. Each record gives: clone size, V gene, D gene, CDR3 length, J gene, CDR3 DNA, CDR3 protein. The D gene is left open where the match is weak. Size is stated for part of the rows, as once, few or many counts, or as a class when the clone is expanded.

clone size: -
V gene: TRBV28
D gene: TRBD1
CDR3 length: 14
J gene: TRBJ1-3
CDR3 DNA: TGTGCCAGCAGTCCGGACAGGGCAGGAAACACCATATATTTT
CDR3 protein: CASSPDRAGNTIYF

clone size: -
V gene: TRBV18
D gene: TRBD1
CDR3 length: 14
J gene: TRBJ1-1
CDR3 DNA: TGTGCCAGCTCACCGACAGGGGCGAACACTGAAGCTTTCTTT
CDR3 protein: CASSPTGANTEAFF

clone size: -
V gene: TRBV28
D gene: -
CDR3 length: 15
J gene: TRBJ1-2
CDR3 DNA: TGTGCCAGCAGTTTTGACCTCGTGGGGCCGTATGGCTACACCTTC
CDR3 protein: CASSFDLVGPYGYTF

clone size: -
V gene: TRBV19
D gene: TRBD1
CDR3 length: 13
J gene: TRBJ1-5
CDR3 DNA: TGTGCCAGTAGCCGGGACAGGGATCAGCCCCAGCATTTT
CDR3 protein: CASSRDRDQPQHF

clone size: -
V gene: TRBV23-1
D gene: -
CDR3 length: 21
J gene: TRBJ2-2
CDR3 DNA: TGCGCCAGCAGTCATCGGCCCCCCTCAGACAGGAACAGCTCTAACACCGGGGAGCTGTTTTTT
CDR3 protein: CASSHRPPSDRNSSNTGELFF

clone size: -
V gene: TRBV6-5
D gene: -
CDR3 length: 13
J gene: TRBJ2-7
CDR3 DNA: TGTGCCAGCAGCTTCGGTTATACCTACGAGCAGTACTTC
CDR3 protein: CASSFGYTYEQYF

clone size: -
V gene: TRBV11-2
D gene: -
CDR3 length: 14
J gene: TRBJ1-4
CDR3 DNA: TGTGCCAGCAGCTCGGAGCGGGGTAATGAAAAACTGTTTTTT
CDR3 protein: CASSSERGNEKLFF

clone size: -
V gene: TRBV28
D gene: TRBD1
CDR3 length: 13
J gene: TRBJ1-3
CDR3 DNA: TGTGCCAGCAGCAGGGGGTCTGGAAACACCATATATTTT
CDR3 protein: CASSRGSGNTIYF

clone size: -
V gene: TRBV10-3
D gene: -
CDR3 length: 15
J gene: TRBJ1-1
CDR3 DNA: TGTGCCATCAGTGAGTCGGGCAGCCGGCGTACTGAAGCTTTCTTT
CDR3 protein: CAISESGSRRTEAFF

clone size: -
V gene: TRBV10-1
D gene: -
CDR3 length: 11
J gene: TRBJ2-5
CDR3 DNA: TGCGCCAGCAGTGATGGCGAGACCCAGTACTTC
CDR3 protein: CASSDGETQYF

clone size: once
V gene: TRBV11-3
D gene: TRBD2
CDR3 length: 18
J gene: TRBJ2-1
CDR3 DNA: TGTGCCAGCAGCTTAGAGGCCCCCGTCGGTAGCGGGAGTGATGAGCAGTTCTTC
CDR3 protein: CASSLEAPVGSGSDEQFF

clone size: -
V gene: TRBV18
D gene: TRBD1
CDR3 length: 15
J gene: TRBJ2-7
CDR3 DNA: TGTGCCAGCTCACCCAGGACAGGGGCGTCCTACGAGCAGTACTTC
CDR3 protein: CASSPRTGASYEQYF

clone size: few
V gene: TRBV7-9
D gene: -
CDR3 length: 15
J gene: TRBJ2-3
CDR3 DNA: TGTGCCAGCACCCTAGGGGGGGCTGTAACAGATACGCAGTATTTT
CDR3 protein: CASTLGGAVTDTQYF

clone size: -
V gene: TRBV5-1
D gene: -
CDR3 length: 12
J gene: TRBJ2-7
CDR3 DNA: TGCGCCAGCAGCGTACAGGGTTACGAGCAGTACTTC
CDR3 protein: CASSVQGYEQYF

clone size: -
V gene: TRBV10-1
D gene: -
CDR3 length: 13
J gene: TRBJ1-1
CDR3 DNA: TGCGCCAGCAGTGAGTATCGAGGCACTGAAGCTTTCTTT
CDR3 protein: CASSEYRGTEAFF

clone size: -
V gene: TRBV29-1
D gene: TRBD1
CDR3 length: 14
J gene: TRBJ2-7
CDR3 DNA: TGCAGCGTTGCGTTCTCGGGACAGGGAGGCGAGCAGTACTTC
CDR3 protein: CSVAFSGQGGEQYF

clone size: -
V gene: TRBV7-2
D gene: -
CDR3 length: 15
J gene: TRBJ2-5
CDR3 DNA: TGTGCCAGCAGCTTAAGGCACAGGGAGAAAGAGACCCAGTACTTC
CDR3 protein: CASSLRHREKETQYF

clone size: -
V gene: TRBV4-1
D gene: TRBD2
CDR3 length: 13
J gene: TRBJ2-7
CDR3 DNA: TGCGCCAGCAGCCGGCCAGCGGGGCTCGAGCAGTACTTC
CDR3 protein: CASSRPAGLEQYF

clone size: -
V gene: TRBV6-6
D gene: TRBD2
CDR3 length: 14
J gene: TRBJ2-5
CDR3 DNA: TGTGCCAGCTCCGCGGGAGGGACTCAAGAGACCCAGTACTTC
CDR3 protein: CASSAGGTQETQYF

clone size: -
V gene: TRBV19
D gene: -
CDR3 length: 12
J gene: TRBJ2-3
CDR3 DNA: TGTGCCACTTCTTTGGGAGCAGATACGCAGTATTTT
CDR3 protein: CATSLGADTQYF

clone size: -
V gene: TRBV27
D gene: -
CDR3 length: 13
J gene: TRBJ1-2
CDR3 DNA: TGTGCCAGCAGTTTTCGGGGGAACTATGGCTACACCTTC
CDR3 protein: CASSFRGNYGYTF

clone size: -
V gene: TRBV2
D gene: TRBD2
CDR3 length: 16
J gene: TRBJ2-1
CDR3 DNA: TGTGCCAGCAGAGACCCTTTAGCGGGAGGGCCCAATGAGCAGTTCTTC
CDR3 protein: CASRDPLAGGPNEQFF

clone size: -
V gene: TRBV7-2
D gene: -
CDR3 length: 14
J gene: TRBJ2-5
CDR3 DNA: TGTGCCAGCAGCCCGGTAGCGGTACTGGAGACCCAGTACTTC
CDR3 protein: CASSPVAVLETQYF

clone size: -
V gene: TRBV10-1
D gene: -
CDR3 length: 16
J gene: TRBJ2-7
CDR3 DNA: TGCGCCAGCAGGAATGCGGGGTTTGGTAGGACTAACGAGCAGTACTTC
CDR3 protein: CASRNAGFGRTNEQYF

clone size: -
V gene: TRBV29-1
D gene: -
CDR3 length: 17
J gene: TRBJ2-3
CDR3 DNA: TGCAGCGTTGAAGATTGGTCAGTTGTTTTAAACACAGATACGCAGTATTTT
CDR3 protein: CSVEDWSVVLNTDTQYF

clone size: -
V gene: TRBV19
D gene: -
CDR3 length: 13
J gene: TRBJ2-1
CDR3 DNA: TGTGCCAGTAGTTCAACTAGCCCCAATGAGCAGTTCTTC
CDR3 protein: CASSSTSPNEQFF

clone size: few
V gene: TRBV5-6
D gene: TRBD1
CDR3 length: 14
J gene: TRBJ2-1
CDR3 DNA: TGTGCCAGCAGCGTAGACAGGGGGGGGTATGAGCAGTTCTTC
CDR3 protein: CASSVDRGGYEQFF

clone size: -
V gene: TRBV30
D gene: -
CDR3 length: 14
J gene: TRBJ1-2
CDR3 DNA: TGTGCCTGGAGGCCGAGGAGGGAGGCCTATGGCTACACCTTC
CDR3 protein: CAWRPRREAYGYTF

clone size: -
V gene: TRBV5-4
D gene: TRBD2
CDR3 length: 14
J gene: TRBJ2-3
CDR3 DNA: TGTGCCAGCCGACTAGCGGGTAGCACAGATACGCAGTATTTT
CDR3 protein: CASRLAGSTDTQYF